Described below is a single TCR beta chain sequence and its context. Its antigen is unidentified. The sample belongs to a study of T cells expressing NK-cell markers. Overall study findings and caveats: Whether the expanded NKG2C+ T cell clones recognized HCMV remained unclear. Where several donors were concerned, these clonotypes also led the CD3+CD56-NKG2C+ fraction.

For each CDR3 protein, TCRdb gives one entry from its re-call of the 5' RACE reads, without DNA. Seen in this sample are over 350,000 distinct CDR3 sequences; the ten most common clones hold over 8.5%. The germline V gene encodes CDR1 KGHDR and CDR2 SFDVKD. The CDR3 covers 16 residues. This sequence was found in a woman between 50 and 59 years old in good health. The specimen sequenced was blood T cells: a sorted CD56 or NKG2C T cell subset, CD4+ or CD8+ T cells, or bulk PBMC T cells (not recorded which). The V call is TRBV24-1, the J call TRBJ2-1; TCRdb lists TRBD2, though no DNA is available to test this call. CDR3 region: CATSDLAGTLDNEQFF.